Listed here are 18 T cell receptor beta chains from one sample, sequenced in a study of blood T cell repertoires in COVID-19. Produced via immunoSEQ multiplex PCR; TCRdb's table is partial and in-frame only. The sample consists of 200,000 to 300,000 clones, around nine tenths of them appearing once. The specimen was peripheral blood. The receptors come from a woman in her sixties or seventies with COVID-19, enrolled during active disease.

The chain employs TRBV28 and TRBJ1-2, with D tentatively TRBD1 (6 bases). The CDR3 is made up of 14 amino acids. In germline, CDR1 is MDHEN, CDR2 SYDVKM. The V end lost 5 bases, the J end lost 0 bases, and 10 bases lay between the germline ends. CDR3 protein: CASSPQGSNYGYTF. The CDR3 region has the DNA TGTGCCAGCAGTCCACAGGGTTCTAACTATGGCTACACCTTC.

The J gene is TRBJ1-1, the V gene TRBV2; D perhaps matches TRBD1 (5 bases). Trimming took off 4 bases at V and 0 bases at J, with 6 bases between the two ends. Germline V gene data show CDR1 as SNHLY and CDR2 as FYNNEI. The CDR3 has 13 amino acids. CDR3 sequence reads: CASSGQLNTEAFF. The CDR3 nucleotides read TGTGCCAGCAGTGGACAGCTGAACACTGAAGCTTTCTTT.

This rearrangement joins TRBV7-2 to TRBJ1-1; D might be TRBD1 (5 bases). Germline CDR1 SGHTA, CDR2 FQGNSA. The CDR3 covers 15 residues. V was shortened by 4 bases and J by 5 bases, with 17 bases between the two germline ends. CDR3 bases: TGTGCCAGCAGCTCTCAGATGGGGGGGACGACTGAAGCTTTCTTT. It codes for CASSSQMGGTTEAFF.

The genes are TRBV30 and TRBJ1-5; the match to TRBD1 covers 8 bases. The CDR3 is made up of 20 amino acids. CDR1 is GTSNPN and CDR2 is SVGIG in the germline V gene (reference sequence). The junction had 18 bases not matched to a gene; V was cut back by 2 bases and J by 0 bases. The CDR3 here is CAWSPRGTGSSGYSNQPQHF. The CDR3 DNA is TGTGCCTGGAGTCCTAGGGGGACAGGATCGTCGGGATATAGCAATCAGCCCCAGCATTTT.

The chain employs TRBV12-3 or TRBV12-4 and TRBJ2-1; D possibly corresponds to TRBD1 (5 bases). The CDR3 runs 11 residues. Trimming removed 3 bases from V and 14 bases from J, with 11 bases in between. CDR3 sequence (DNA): TGTGCCAGCAGTTTTAGGGGTCTCGAGTTCTTC. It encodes CASSFRGLEFF.

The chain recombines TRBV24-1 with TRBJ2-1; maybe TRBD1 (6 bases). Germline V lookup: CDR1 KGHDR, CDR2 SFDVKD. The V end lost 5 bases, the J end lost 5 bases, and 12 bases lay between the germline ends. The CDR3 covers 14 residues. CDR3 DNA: TGTGCCACCAGTGGCCGGACAGTAAACAATGAGCAGTTCTTC. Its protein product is CATSGRTVNNEQFF.

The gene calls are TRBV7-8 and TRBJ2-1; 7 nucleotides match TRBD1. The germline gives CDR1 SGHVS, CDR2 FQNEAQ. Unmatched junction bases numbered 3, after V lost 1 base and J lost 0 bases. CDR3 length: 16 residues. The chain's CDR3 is CASSLGTGISYNEQFF. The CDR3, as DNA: TGTGCCAGCAGCTTAGGGACAGGCATCTCCTACAATGAGCAGTTCTTC.

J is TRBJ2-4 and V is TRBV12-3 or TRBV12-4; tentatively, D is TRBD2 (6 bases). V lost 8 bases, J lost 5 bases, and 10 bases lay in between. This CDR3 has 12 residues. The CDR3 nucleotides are TGTGCCAGCTGTCGGAGGGAAAACATTCAGTACTTC. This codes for CASCRRENIQYF.

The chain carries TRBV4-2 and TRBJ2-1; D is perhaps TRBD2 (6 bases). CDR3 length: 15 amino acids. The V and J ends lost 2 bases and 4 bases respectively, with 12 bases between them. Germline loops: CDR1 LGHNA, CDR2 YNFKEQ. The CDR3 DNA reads TGTGCCAGCAGCCAATTGCGGGGAGGTTACAATGAGCAGTTCTTC. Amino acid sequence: CASSQLRGGYNEQFF.

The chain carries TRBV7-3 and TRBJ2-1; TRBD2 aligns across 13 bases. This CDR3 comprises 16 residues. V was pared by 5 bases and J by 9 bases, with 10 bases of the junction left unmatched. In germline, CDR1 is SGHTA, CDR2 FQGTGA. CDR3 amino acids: CASSQRLAGGGGEQFF. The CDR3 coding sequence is TGTGCCAGCAGCCAACGACTAGCGGGAGGAGGGGGTGAGCAGTTCTTC.

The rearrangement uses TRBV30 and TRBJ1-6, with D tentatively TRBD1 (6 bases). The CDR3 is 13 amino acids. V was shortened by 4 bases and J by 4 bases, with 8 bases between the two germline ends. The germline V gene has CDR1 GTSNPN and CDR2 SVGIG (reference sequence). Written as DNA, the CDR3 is TGTGCCTGGAACAGGGATTATAATTCACCCCTCCACTTT. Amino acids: CAWNRDYNSPLHF.

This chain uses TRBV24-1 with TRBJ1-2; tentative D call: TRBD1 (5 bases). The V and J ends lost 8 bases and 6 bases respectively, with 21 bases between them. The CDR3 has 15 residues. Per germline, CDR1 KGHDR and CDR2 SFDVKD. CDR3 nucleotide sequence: TGTGCCACCATCCTAGAAGAGGGACTCGGAAATGGCTACACCTTC. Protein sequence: CATILEEGLGNGYTF.

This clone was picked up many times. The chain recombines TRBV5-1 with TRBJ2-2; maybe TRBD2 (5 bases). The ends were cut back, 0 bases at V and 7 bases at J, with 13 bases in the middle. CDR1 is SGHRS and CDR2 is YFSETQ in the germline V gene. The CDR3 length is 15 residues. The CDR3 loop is CASSLDPGSGGELFF. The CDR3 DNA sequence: TGCGCCAGCAGCTTGGATCCGGGCAGCGGCGGGGAGCTGTTTTTT.

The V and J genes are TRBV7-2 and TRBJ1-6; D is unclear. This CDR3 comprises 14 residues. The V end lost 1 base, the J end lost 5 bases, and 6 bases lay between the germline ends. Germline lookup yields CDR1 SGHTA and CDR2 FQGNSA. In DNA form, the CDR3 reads TGTGCCAGCAGCTTAGGCGGAAATAATTCACCCCTCCACTTT. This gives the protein CASSLGGNNSPLHF. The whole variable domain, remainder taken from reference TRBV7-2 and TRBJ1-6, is GAGVSQSPSNKVTEKGKDVELRCDPISGHTALYWYRQSLGQGLEFLIYFQGNSAPDKSGLPSDRFSAERTGGSVSTLTIQRTQQEDSAVYLCASSLGGNNSPLHFGNGTRLTVT.

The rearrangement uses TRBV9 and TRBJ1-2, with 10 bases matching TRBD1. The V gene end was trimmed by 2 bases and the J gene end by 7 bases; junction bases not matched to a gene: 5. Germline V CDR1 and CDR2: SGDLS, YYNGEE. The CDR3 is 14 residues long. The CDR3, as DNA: TGTGCCAGCAGCGTTGGACAGGGGGGGTTTGGCTACACCTTC. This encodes CASSVGQGGFGYTF.

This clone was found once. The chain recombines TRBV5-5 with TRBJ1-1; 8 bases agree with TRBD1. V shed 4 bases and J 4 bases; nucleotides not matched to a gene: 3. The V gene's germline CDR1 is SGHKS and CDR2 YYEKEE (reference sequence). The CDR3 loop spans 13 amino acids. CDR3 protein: CASSATGGTEAFF. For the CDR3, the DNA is TGTGCCAGCAGCGCCACAGGGGGCACTGAAGCTTTCTTT.

The CDR3 DNA reads as TGTGCCAGCGGCCCCTCGGGGGGGGGTTATGGCTACACCTTC. Protein: CASGPSGGGYGYTF. V is TRBV9 and J is TRBJ1-2; a possible D gene is TRBD1 (5 bases). CDR3 size: 14 residues. The germline V gene has CDR1 SGDLS and CDR2 YYNGEE. V was clipped by 7 bases and J by 5 bases, with 18 bases between them.

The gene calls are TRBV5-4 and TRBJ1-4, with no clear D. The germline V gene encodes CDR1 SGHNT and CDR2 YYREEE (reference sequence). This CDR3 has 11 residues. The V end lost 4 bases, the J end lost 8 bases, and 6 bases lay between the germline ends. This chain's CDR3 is CASSRGEKLFF. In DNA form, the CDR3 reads TGTGCCAGCAGCCGAGGGGAAAAACTGTTTTTT.